This is a list of T cell receptor beta chains from one sample in a study of T cells in pancreatic ductal adenocarcinoma. TCRdb's table, derived via immunoSEQ multiplex PCR, lists solely in-frame clones and lacks some. In the table there are about 97,000 clones, about 95% of which are singletons. Sequencing was done on a sample of PBMCs. Receptor source: a human donor with pancreatic ductal adenocarcinoma. The CDR3 runs from the conserved cysteine through the conserved F or W. Each record gives: CDR3 length, D gene, V gene, clone size, J gene, CDR3 DNA, CDR3 protein. A D gene is named only where the DNA matches it firmly. Clone size, where shown, is once, few, many, or a class for clones that have expanded.

cdr3_length: 14; d_call: TRBD1; v_call: TRBV4-1; clone_size: -; j_call: TRBJ1-5; cdr3_nt: TGCGCCAGCAGCCAAGGGACAGGGAGACAGCCCCAGCATTTT; cdr3_aa: CASSQGTGRQPQHF
cdr3_length: 15; d_call: TRBD2; v_call: TRBV7-3; clone_size: -; j_call: TRBJ2-3; cdr3_nt: TGTGCCAGCAGCTCGCGGACTAGCCCGCCAGATACGCAGTATTTT; cdr3_aa: CASSSRTSPPDTQYF
cdr3_length: 15; d_call: TRBD2; v_call: TRBV7-9; clone_size: -; j_call: TRBJ2-2; cdr3_nt: TGTGCCAGCAGCTTTAGCGGGAGAGACACCGGGGAGCTGTTTTTT; cdr3_aa: CASSFSGRDTGELFF
cdr3_length: 18; d_call: TRBD1; v_call: TRBV4-1; clone_size: -; j_call: TRBJ1-1; cdr3_nt: TGCGCCAGCAGCGTAAACCCAAGGACAGGCGGGATGAACACTGAAGCTTTCTTT; cdr3_aa: CASSVNPRTGGMNTEAFF
cdr3_length: 18; d_call: TRBD1; v_call: TRBV27; clone_size: -; j_call: TRBJ1-5; cdr3_nt: TGTGCCAGCAGACCCAGACAGGGGGCGACGGATAGCAATCAGCCCCAGCATTTT; cdr3_aa: CASRPRQGATDSNQPQHF
cdr3_length: 13; d_call: TRBD1; v_call: TRBV6-5; clone_size: -; j_call: TRBJ1-4; cdr3_nt: TGTGCCAGCAGTTTGGACAGGGATGAAAAACTGTTTTTT; cdr3_aa: CASSLDRDEKLFF
cdr3_length: 14; d_call: -; v_call: TRBV5-1; clone_size: -; j_call: TRBJ1-2; cdr3_nt: TGCGCCAGCAGGAGCAGGGATGATAACTATGGCTACACCTTC; cdr3_aa: CASRSRDDNYGYTF
cdr3_length: 19; d_call: TRBD2; v_call: TRBV4-1; clone_size: -; j_call: TRBJ2-7; cdr3_nt: TGCGCCAGCAGCCAAGTAATGACTAGCGCTAGAGGGGCCTCCTACGAGCAGTACTTC; cdr3_aa: CASSQVMTSARGASYEQYF
cdr3_length: 12; d_call: -; v_call: TRBV23-1; clone_size: once; j_call: TRBJ2-7; cdr3_nt: TGCGCCCGCCGGACTTCTCCCTACGAGCAGTACTTC; cdr3_aa: CARRTSPYEQYF
cdr3_length: 14; d_call: -; v_call: TRBV5-1; clone_size: -; j_call: TRBJ2-4; cdr3_nt: TGCGCCAGCAGCTTGGAGGGGGGGAGGAACATTCAGTACTTC; cdr3_aa: CASSLEGGRNIQYF